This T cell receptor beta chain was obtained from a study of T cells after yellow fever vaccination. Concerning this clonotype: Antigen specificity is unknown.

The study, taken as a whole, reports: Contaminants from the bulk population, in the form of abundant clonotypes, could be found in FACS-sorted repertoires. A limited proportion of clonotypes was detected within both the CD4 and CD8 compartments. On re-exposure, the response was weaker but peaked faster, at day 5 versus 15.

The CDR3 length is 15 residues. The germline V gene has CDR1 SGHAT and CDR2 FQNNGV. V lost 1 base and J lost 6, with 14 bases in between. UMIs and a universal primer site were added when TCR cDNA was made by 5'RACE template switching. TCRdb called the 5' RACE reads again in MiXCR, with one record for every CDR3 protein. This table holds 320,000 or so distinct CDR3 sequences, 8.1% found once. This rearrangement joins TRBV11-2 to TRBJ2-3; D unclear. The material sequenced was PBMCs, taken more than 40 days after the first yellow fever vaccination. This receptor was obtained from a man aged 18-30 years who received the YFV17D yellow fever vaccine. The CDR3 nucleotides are TGTGCCAGCAGCTTAGGAGACCCGCTTTTGGATACGCAGTATTTT. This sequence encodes CASSLGDPLLDTQYF. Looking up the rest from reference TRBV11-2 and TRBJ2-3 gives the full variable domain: EAGVAQSPRYKIIEKRQSVAFWCNPISGHATLYWYQQILGQGPKLLIQFQNNGVVDDSQLPKDRFSAERLKGVDSTLKIQPAKLEDSAVYLCASSLGDPLLDTQYFGPGTRLTVL.